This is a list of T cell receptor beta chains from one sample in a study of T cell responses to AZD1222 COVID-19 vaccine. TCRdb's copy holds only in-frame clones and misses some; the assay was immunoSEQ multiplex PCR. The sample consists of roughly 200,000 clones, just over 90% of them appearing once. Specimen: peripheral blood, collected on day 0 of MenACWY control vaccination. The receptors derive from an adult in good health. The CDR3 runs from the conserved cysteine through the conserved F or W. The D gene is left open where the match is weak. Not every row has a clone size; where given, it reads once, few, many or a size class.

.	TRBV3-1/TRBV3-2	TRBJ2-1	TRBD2	TGTGCCAGCAGCGAAAGCGGGGCGGGTGAGCAGTTCTTC	CASSESGAGEQFF
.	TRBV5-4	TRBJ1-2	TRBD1	TGTGCCAGCAGTAGGGACAGGGCAGCAGGACCATATGGCTACACCTTC	CASSRDRAAGPYGYTF
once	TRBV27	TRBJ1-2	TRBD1	TGTGCCAGCAGTTTAGATCGTGTAGGGGACAGGGAGCTTGGCTACACCTTC	CASSLDRVGDRELGYTF
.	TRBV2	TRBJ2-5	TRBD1	TGTGCCAGCCTCCAGGGCAGGGGGTCCACGGCCCAGTACTTC	CASLQGRGSTAQYF
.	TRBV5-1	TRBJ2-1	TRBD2	TGCGCCAGCAGCAGGATAGCGGGATCTTTAGGAAATGAGCAGTTCTTC	CASSRIAGSLGNEQFF
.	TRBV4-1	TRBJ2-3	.	TGCGCCAGCAGCCAAGTGGGGGCCGGGGCAGATACGCAGTATTTT	CASSQVGAGADTQYF
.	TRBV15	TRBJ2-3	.	TGTGCCACCAGCGTAAGCGGAAGCACAGATACGCAGTATTTT	CATSVSGSTDTQYF
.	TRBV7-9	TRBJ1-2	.	TGTGCCAGCAGCCTAGCCCCGGCAGAGAACCTCTATGGCTACACCTTC	CASSLAPAENLYGYTF
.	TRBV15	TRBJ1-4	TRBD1	TGTGCCACCAGCAGCCCGGGACAGGGTAGGGAAAAACTGTTTTTT	CATSSPGQGREKLFF
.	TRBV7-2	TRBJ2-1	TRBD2	TGTGCCAGCAGGCCTCGTCTAGCGGGGCGGTATGAGCAGTTCTTC	CASRPRLAGRYEQFF
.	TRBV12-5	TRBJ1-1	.	TGTGCTAGTGAGCAGGGTAGGGGCACTGAAGCTTTCTTT	CASEQGRGTEAFF
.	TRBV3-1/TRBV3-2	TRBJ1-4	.	TGTGCCAGCGCCCCTCTTAGCCGGGGTAATGAAAAACTGTTTTTT	CASAPLSRGNEKLFF
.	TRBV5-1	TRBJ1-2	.	TGCGCCAGCAGCTTTGCAGGGGACTATGGCTACACCTTC	CASSFAGDYGYTF
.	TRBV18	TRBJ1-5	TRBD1	TGTGCCAGCTCACCGACAGGGGGGGTTCAGCCCCAGCATTTT	CASSPTGGVQPQHF
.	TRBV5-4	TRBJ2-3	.	TGTGCCAGCAGCTTAATCCAGTACACAGATACGCAGTATTTT	CASSLIQYTDTQYF
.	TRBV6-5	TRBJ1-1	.	TGTGCCAGCACCCGCAGAGCAAACACTGAAGCTTTCTTT	CASTRRANTEAFF
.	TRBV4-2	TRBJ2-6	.	TGTGCCAGCAGCCAAGAGGCTCGTGGCTCTGGGGCCAACGTCCTGACTTTC	CASSQEARGSGANVLTF
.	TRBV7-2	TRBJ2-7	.	TGTGCCAGCAGCTCTAACAGGGTCTCCTACGAGCAGTACTTC	CASSSNRVSYEQYF
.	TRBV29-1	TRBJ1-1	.	TGCAGCGTTGAAGACGAGGAGGGGCGCAGGGACACTGAAGCTTTCTTT	CSVEDEEGRRDTEAFF
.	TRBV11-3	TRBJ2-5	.	TGTGCCAGCAGCATTGGGGGCGACCAAGAGACCCAGTACTTC	CASSIGGDQETQYF
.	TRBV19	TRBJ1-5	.	TGTGCCAGTAGTATAAAAGGGGGCAATCAGCCCCAGCATTTT	CASSIKGGNQPQHF
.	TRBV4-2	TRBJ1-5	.	TGTGCCAGCAGCCAAGCCCAGGGGACCGGCAATCAGCCCCAGCATTTT	CASSQAQGTGNQPQHF
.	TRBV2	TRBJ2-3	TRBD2	TGTGCCAGCAGTCATACTAGCGGGGGGTCACAAAGCACAGATACGCAGTATTTT	CASSHTSGGSQSTDTQYF
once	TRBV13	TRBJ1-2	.	TGTGCCAGCACCGACCAGCCCCGCAGCCATGGCTACACCTTC	CASTDQPRSHGYTF
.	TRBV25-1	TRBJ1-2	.	TGTGCCAGCAGTGGCAGCCTCTATGGCTACACCTTC	CASSGSLYGYTF
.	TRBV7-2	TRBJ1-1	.	TGTGCCAGCAGCTTAAATGGAGGCACTGAAGCTTTCTTT	CASSLNGGTEAFF
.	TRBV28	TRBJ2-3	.	TGTGCCAGCAGTTTAGGATGGGGACATAGAGGCCTTTGGACAGATACGCAGTATTTT	CASSLGWGHRGLWTDTQYF
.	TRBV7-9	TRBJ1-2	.	TGTGCCAGCAGCAAGGGACTGCTTAGTCCTGGCTACACCTTC	CASSKGLLSPGYTF
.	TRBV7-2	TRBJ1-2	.	TGTGCCAGCAGCCCTATTATCGCTAACTATGGCTACACCTTC	CASSPIIANYGYTF
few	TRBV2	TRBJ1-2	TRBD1	TGTGCCAGCTGCCGGGACAGGGGGCGAGACTATGGCTACACCTTC	CASCRDRGRDYGYTF
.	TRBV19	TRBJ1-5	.	TGTGCCAGTAGTAGCGACAGGACCGGGCCCCAGCATTTT	CASSSDRTGPQHF
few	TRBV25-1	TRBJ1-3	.	TGTGCCAGCATCAGTGCCGGAAACACCATATATTTT	CASISAGNTIYF
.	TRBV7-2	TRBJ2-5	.	TGTGCCAGCAGCTTTTCCGGGACGACCCAAGAGACCCAGTACTTC	CASSFSGTTQETQYF
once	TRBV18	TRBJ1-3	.	TGTGCCAGCTCACCACCGTGGAGGAGCTCTGGAAACACCATATATTTT	CASSPPWRSSGNTIYF
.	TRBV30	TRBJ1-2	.	TGTGCCTGGAGTGTAACAGGGCCTCCCCTATATGGCTACACCTTC	CAWSVTGPPLYGYTF
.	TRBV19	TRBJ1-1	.	TGTGCCAGTAGCTGCTCGGGGGATGAGAACACTGAAGCTTTCTTT	CASSCSGDENTEAFF
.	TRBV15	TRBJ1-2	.	TGTGCCACCAGCAGAGATTCAGCCAGCCCCTATGGCTACACCTTC	CATSRDSASPYGYTF
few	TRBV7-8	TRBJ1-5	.	TGTGCCAGCAGCTCAGGACGGTATAGCAATCAGCCCCAGCATTTT	CASSSGRYSNQPQHF
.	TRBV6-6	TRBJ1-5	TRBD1	TGTGCCTCAATGCAGGGGGCTCAGCCCCAGCATTTT	CASMQGAQPQHF
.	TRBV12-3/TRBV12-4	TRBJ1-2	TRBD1	TGTGCCAGCAGTTCGGGGACAGCCGGCTACACCTTC	CASSSGTAGYTF
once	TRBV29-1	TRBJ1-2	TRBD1	TGCAGCGTTGGACAGGGGGACTATGGCTACACCTTC	CSVGQGDYGYTF
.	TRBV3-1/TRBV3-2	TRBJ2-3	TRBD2	TGTGCCACTACGGGAGGCCAGCGGTTAGCACAGTATTTT	CATTGGQRLAQYF
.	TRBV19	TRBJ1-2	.	TGTGCCAGTAGTACAAGTGACTCATCTCGGTGGAACTATGGCTACACCTTC	CASSTSDSSRWNYGYTF